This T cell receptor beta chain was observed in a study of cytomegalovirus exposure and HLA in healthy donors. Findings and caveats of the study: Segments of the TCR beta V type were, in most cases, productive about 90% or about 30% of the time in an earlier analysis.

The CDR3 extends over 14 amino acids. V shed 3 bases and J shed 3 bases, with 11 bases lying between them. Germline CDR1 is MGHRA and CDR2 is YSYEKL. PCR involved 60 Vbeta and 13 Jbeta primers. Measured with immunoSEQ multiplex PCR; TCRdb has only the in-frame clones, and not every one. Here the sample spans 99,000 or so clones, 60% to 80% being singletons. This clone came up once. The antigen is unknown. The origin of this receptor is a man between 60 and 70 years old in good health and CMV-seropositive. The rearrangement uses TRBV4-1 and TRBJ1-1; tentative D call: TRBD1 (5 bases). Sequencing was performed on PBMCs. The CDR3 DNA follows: TGCGCCAGCAGCCAGGCCGGGGGTTACACTGAAGCTTTCTTT. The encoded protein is CASSQAGGYTEAFF.